One and the same sample provided the 18 T cell receptor beta chains below, sequenced in a study of blood T cell repertoires in COVID-19. The method was immunoSEQ multiplex PCR; TCRdb's version includes in-frame clones alone and lacks a portion of them. In the table there are about 70,000 clones, over 70% of which are singletons. Sequences were obtained from peripheral blood. Receptors were obtained from a man aged 70-80 years who had recovered from COVID-19.

This clone was counted once. This rearrangement joins TRBV7-9 to TRBJ2-2; the match to TRBD2 covers 7 bases. The CDR3 has 15 amino acids. Germline V gene lookup returns CDR1 SEHNR and CDR2 FQNEAQ (reference sequence). The J segment lost 6 bases and the V segment lost 8 bases, leaving 12 bases of the junction unmatched. CDR3 residues: CASGKRDVSSGELFF. For the CDR3, the DNA is TGTGCCAGCGGCAAGCGGGACGTTTCCTCCGGGGAGCTGTTTTTT.

The rearrangement links TRBV10-3 to TRBJ1-1; TRBD1 matches 7 bases. This CDR3 is built from 18 residues. V was pared by 2 bases and J by 1 base, with 13 bases of the junction left unmatched. In germline, CDR1 is ENHRY, CDR2 SYGVKD. The CDR3 sequence is CAISEPVGRQGKNTEAFF. DNA for the CDR3: TGTGCCATCAGTGAGCCAGTAGGTAGACAGGGAAAGAACACTGAAGCTTTCTTT.

V usage is TRBV28 and J usage is TRBJ2-5; no clear D gene. The length of the CDR3 is 15 residues. Per germline, CDR1 MDHEN and CDR2 SYDVKM. The V end was cut by 3 bases, the J end by 2 bases, with 13 bases between. CDR3 sequence reads: CASSFGTAIQETQYF. In nucleotides, the CDR3 is TGTGCCAGCAGTTTCGGTACAGCAATTCAAGAGACCCAGTACTTC. The full variable domain, completed using reference TRBV28 and TRBJ2-5, is DVKVTQSSRYLVKRTGEKVFLECVQDMDHENMFWYRQDPGLGLRLIYFSYDVKMKEKGDIPEGYSVSREKKERFSLILESASTNQTSMYLCASSFGTAIQETQYFGPGTRLLVL.

The rearrangement uses TRBV19 and TRBJ2-1; 8 bases agree with TRBD1. Looked up from germline, CDR1 is LNHDA and CDR2 is SQIVND (reference sequence). The ends lost 0 bases at V and 5 bases at J; junction bases unmatched: 12. CDR3 length equals 18 residues. This CDR3 is CASSIDRRGRGPHNEQFF. The CDR3, as DNA: TGTGCCAGTAGTATAGACCGGAGGGGCAGGGGGCCCCACAATGAGCAGTTCTTC.

The chain links TRBV7-2 to TRBJ1-4; D perhaps matches TRBD1 (6 bases). The length of the CDR3 is 16 residues. CDR1 and CDR2 from the germline V gene are SGHTA and FQGNSA. Trimming took off 1 base at V and 8 bases at J, with 17 bases between the two ends. This CDR3 is CASSLVSQAGGEKLFF. Written as DNA, the CDR3 is TGTGCCAGCAGCTTAGTGAGTCAGGCGGGGGGCGAAAAACTGTTTTTT.

V usage is TRBV18 and J usage is TRBJ1-1; D perhaps matches TRBD1 (5 bases). Trimming took 3 bases from V and 2 from J, leaving 16 bases between them. Germline V gives CDR1 KGHSH, CDR2 LQKENI. The CDR3 has 16 residues. CDR3 coding DNA: TGTGCCAGCTCACCGCAAACCGGGACTTTCAACACTGAAGCTTTCTTT. This gives the protein CASSPQTGTFNTEAFF.

The chain combines TRBV7-2 with TRBJ2-5, with 7 bases lining up with TRBD2. The CDR3 has 14 residues. Germline V CDR1 and CDR2: SGHTA, FQGNSA. Germline trimming cut 6 bases from V and 4 bases from J; bases unmatched to any gene: 8. In DNA, the CDR3 is TGTGCCAGCAGGTACGCGGGAGTACGAGAGACCCAGTACTTC. Translation gives CASRYAGVRETQYF.

This rearrangement joins TRBV7-2 to TRBJ1-2, with D tentatively TRBD1 (6 bases). V shed 5 bases and J shed 1 base, with 14 bases lying between them. Germline CDR1 is SGHTA and CDR2 is FQGNSA. This CDR3 has 15 residues. In DNA, the CDR3 is TGTGCCAGCAGCGTAAGGGGGAGGGATAACTATGGCTACACCTTC. Its protein product is CASSVRGRDNYGYTF. Filled out from reference TRBV7-2 and TRBJ1-2, the complete variable domain reads GAGVSQSPSNKVTEKGKDVELRCDPISGHTALYWYRQSLGQGLEFLIYFQGNSAPDKSGLPSDRFSAERTGGSVSTLTIQRTQQEDSAVYLCASSVRGRDNYGYTFGSGTRLTVV.

This chain links TRBV19 with TRBJ2-7; a weak D match, TRBD2 (5 bases). This CDR3 contains 14 residues. Germline assignment: CDR1 LNHDA and CDR2 SQIVND (reference sequence). Trimming cost V 3 bases and J 0 bases, with 9 bases left between them. CDR3 sequence (DNA): TGTGCCAGTAGTATGGGAGCAGTCTCCTACGAGCAGTACTTC. Protein sequence: CASSMGAVSYEQYF.

The chain carries TRBV7-8 and TRBJ1-1; D unclear. Trimming pared 5 bases from V and 11 bases from J, leaving 18 bases between. Germline V gene sequence: CDR1 SGHVS, CDR2 FQNEAQ. The CDR3 contains 13 residues. The CDR3 DNA follows: TGTGCCAGCAGCAGAGCGAGGGAAGGTTCGGCTTTCTTT. Its protein is CASSRAREGSAFF.

The chain couples TRBV7-2 to TRBJ2-2; the match to TRBD2 covers 8 bases. This CDR3 region has 15 residues. Germline CDR1 SGHTA, CDR2 FQGNSA. With V trimmed by 10 bases and J by 4 bases, 11 bases remained unmatched. This CDR3 is CATSSTSGGTGELFF. CDR3 coding DNA: TGTGCCACTTCCTCGACGAGCGGGGGCACCGGGGAGCTGTTTTTT. Full variable domain (rest looked up from reference TRBV7-2 and TRBJ2-2): GAGVSQSPSNKVTEKGKDVELRCDPISGHTALYWYRQSLGQGLEFLIYFQGNSAPDKSGLPSDRFSAERTGGSVSTLTIQRTQQEDSAVYLCATSSTSGGTGELFFGEGSRLTVL.

This sequence joins TRBV6-1 and TRBJ2-7; TRBD2 might be the D (6 bases). V gave up 3 bases and J gave up 7 bases, with 19 bases separating them. This CDR3 is built from 15 residues. Germline lookup yields CDR1 MNHNS and CDR2 SASEGT. The CDR3 sequence is CASSEPGAEPLEQYF. In DNA form, the CDR3 reads TGTGCCAGCAGTGAGCCGGGAGCGGAACCCTTGGAGCAGTACTTC.

The CDR3 DNA reads as TGTGCCAGCAGTAAGCGGGTCATGGATGGCTACACCTTC. This codes for CASSKRVMDGYTF. The chain carries TRBV27 and TRBJ1-2; D is unclear. The CDR3 runs 13 residues. Germline V lookup: CDR1 MNHEY, CDR2 SMNVEV (reference sequence). V lost 5 bases and J lost 6, with 13 bases in between.

V is TRBV5-8 and J is TRBJ2-3; D gene uncertain. The CDR3 extends over 14 amino acids. The germline CDR1 and CDR2 sequences are SGHTS and YDEGEE. V was clipped by 0 bases and J by 2 bases, with 7 bases between them. This CDR3 is CASSLDAATDTQYF. The CDR3 DNA follows: TGTGCCAGCAGCTTGGACGCGGCCACAGATACGCAGTATTTT.

With regard to this clone: This specimen includes other DNA sequences encoding the same CDR3. The V gene is TRBV19, the J gene TRBJ2-3, with D hard to call. Germline V gives CDR1 LNHDA, CDR2 SQIVND (reference sequence). The CDR3 loop spans 13 amino acids. Trimming removed 3 bases at V and 1 base at J, with 5 bases between. This CDR3 reads CASSIQGTDTQYF. DNA for the CDR3: TGTGCCAGTAGTATTCAGGGCACAGATACGCAGTATTTT.

This clone was seen only a few times. The CDR3 spells CASSHADGYSPLHF. As DNA, the CDR3 is TGTGCCAGCAGCCACGCGGATGGTTATTCACCCCTCCACTTT. This chain uses TRBV3-1 (or the pseudogene TRBV3-2) with TRBJ1-6; D unclear. CDR1 is LGHDT, CDR2 YNNKEL, per germline (reference sequence). CDR3 size: 14 residues. V was trimmed by 3 bases and J by 8 bases, leaving 11 bases between them.

The chain uses TRBV7-2 and TRBJ2-3, with 9 bases matching TRBD2. This CDR3 comprises 17 residues. With V trimmed by 4 bases and J by 1 base, 9 bases remained unmatched. In germline, CDR1 is SGHTA, CDR2 FQGNSA. CDR3 loop: CASSSQPAGGGTDTQYF. The CDR3 bases are TGTGCCAGCAGCTCCCAGCCGGCGGGAGGGGGCACAGATACGCAGTATTTT.

The gene calls are TRBV14 and TRBJ2-7; D perhaps matches TRBD2 (5 bases). Germline V gene data show CDR1 as SGHDN and CDR2 as FVKESK. Trimming shortened V by 1 base and J by 7 bases, and 17 bases separated the two germline ends. The CDR3 contains 15 residues. The CDR3 reads CASSQVGSTRGEQYF. Here the CDR3 DNA reads TGTGCCAGCAGCCAAGTAGGTTCAACCCGGGGAGAGCAGTACTTC. The full variable domain, its missing parts supplied by reference TRBV14 and TRBJ2-7, is EAGVTQFPSHSVIEKGQTVTLRCDPISGHDNLYWYRRVMGKEIKFLLHFVKESKQDESGMPNNRFLAERTGGTYSTLKVQPAELEDSGVYFCASSQVGSTRGEQYFGPGTRLTVT.